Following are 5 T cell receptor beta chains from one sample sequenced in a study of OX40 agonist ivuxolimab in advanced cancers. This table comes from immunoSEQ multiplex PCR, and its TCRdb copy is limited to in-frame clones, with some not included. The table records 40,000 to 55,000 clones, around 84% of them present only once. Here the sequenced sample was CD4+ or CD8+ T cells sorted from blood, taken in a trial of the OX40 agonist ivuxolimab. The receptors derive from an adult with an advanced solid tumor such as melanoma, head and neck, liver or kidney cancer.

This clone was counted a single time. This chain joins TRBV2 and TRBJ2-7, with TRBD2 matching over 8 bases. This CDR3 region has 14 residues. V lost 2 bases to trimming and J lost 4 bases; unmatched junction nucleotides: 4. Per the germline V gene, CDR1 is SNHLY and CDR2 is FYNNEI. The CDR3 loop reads CASSEKLAEYEQYF. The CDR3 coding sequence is TGTGCCAGCAGTGAAAAACTAGCGGAATACGAGCAGTACTTC.

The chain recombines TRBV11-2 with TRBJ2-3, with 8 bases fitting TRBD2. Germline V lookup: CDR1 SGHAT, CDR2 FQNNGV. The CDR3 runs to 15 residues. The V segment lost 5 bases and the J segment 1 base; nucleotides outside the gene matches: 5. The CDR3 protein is CASSLGGAGTDTQYF. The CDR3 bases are TGTGCCAGCAGCCTCGGGGGGGCAGGCACAGATACGCAGTATTTT. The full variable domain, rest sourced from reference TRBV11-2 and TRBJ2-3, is EAGVAQSPRYKIIEKRQSVAFWCNPISGHATLYWYQQILGQGPKLLIQFQNNGVVDDSQLPKDRFSAERLKGVDSTLKIQPAKLEDSAVYLCASSLGGAGTDTQYFGPGTRLTVL.

CDR3 loop: CASSLSGGAYGYTF. CDR3 bases: TGTGCCAGCAGCCTAAGTGGGGGGGCCTATGGCTACACCTTC. The genes are TRBV6-1 and TRBJ1-2; D perhaps matches TRBD1 (6 bases). V was pared by 6 bases and J by 4 bases, with 15 bases between. Germline CDR1 and CDR2: MNHNS and SASEGT. The CDR3 has 14 amino acids.

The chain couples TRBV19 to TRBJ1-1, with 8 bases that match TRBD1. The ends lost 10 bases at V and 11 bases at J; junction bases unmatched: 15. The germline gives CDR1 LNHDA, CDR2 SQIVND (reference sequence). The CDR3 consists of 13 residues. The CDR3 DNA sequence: TGTGCCACCATAGGGACAGGACGCTCCTTGGCTTTCTTT. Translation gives CATIGTGRSLAFF. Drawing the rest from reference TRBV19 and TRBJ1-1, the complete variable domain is DGGITQSPKYLFRKEGQNVTLSCEQNLNHDAMYWYRQDPGQGLRLIYYSQIVNDFQKGDIAEGYSVSREKKESFPLTVTSAQKNPTAFYLCATIGTGRSLAFFGQGTRLTVV.

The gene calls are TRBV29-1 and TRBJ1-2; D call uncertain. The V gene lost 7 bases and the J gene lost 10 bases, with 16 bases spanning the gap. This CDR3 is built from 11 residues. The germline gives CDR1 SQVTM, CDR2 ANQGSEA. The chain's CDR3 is CSGALGSDYTF. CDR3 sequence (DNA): TGCAGCGGTGCCCTAGGGTCGGACTACACCTTC.